The 20 T cell receptor beta chains presented below share a single source sample, sequenced in a study of radiotherapy plus CTLA-4 blockade in lung cancer (dated by TCRdb to between 2018 and 2020). The library was produced with the immunoSEQ multiplex PCR assay. TCRdb retrieved this table from immuneACCESS and kept in-frame rearrangements only. Not all clones are present; in checked studies, unresolved V genes account for under half, and no reason is known for the remainder. Here the sample has fewer than 150,000 clones; more than 65% occur a single time. The ten largest clones take up approximately 4.7% of the sample. Sequencing was performed on peripheral blood, taken from a patient treated with radiotherapy plus ipilimumab. These receptors came from a human donor with non-small cell lung cancer who had a partial response to radiotherapy plus ipilimumab.

The genes are TRBV5-5 and TRBJ1-4; 9 bases are shared with TRBD1. J was trimmed by 3 bases and V by 3 bases; bases with no gene match: 6. The CDR3 totals 16 residues. Germline V gene sequence: CDR1 SGHKS, CDR2 YYEKEE (reference sequence). The CDR3 DNA reads as TGTGCCAGCAGCTCTACGACAGGGGGATCTAATGAAAAACTGTTTTTT. It yields the protein CASSSTTGGSNEKLFF.

The chain is built from TRBV28 and TRBJ2-7; a possible D gene is TRBD2 (5 bases). The V and J ends lost 6 bases and 0 bases respectively, with 12 bases between them. This CDR3 has 14 amino acids. Germline V CDR1 and CDR2: MDHEN, SYDVKM. The CDR3 sequence is CASRDSRSSYEQYF. For the CDR3, the DNA is TGTGCCAGCAGGGACTCAAGGAGCTCCTACGAGCAGTACTTC.

CDR3 sequence reads: CASSFWSGARVGYNEQFF. Written as DNA, the CDR3 is TGCGCCAGCAGCTTTTGGTCGGGAGCGAGGGTGGGGTACAATGAGCAGTTCTTC. The chain carries TRBV5-1 and TRBJ2-1; D may be TRBD2 (6 bases). V was clipped by 2 bases and J by 4 bases, with 22 bases between them. Germline V lookup: CDR1 SGHRS, CDR2 YFSETQ. CDR3 length: 18 residues.

The chain is built from TRBV19 and TRBJ1-1; D is perhaps TRBD1 (5 bases). V was cut by 7 bases and J by 4 bases, with 13 bases left in between. The CDR3 has 13 residues. Germline assignment: CDR1 LNHDA and CDR2 SQIVND (reference sequence). The CDR3 nucleotides read TGTGCCAGTACCGCACGACAGCTCACTGAAGCTTTCTTT. Translating gives CASTARQLTEAFF.

CDR3 loop: CASSQAPSSGTDTQYF. The CDR3 nucleotides are TGCGCCAGCAGCCAAGCCCCCTCCTCTGGCACAGATACGCAGTATTTT. This rearrangement joins TRBV4-1 to TRBJ2-3; D not resolved. V was pared by 1 base and J by 1 base, with 12 bases between. Germline V gene data show CDR1 as MGHRA and CDR2 as YSYEKL. There are 16 residues in the CDR3.

The chain carries TRBV6-5 and TRBJ2-3; D possibly corresponds to TRBD1 (6 bases). Germline CDR1 MNHEY, CDR2 SVGAGI. The CDR3 is 13 amino acids. V dropped 6 bases and J dropped 1 base, with 8 bases sitting between them. The CDR3 region is CASSWTGTDTQYF. The CDR3 bases are TGTGCCAGCAGCTGGACAGGCACAGATACGCAGTATTTT.

The rearrangement joins TRBV7-9 to TRBJ2-1; D remains ambiguous. CDR3 length equals 15 residues. Germline CDR1 is SEHNR and CDR2 is FQNEAQ (reference sequence). The V gene lost 5 bases and the J gene lost 7 bases, with 18 bases spanning the gap. CDR3 coding DNA: TGTGCCAGCAGCACCGGAGCACTACGGCCTAATGAGCAGTTCTTC. It codes for CASSTGALRPNEQFF. The full variable domain, with the rest looked up from reference TRBV7-9 and TRBJ2-1, is DTGVSQNPRHKITKRGQNVTFRCDPISEHNRLYWYRQTLGQGPEFLTYFQNEAQLEKSRLLSDRFSAERPKGSFSTLEIQRTEQGDSAMYLCASSTGALRPNEQFFGPGTRLTVL.

The rearrangement joins TRBV9 to TRBJ1-1, with unresolved D. Trimming shortened V by 1 base and J by 1 base, and 5 bases separated the two germline ends. This CDR3 contains 13 residues. Germline loops: CDR1 SGDLS, CDR2 YYNGEE. The CDR3 DNA reads TGTGCCAGCAGCGTACTAGGGAACACTGAAGCTTTCTTT. This codes for CASSVLGNTEAFF.

V is TRBV6-1 and J is TRBJ2-7, with TRBD2 identical over 7 bases. V lost 8 bases to trimming and J lost 3 bases; unmatched junction nucleotides: 13. CDR1 is MNHNS, CDR2 SASEGT, per germline. This CDR3 comprises 15 residues. The CDR3 loop reads CASGAPGGAGYEQYF. CDR3 DNA: TGTGCCAGCGGTGCCCCGGGAGGAGCGGGCTACGAGCAGTACTTC.

The chain employs TRBV29-1 and TRBJ1-5; D is ambiguous. Looked up from germline, CDR1 is SQVTM and CDR2 is ANQGSEA. The CDR3 has 17 amino acids. V lost 5 bases to trimming and J lost 2 bases, with 22 bases between them. CDR3 residues: CSVNPVSKTSRNQPQHF. In nucleotides, the CDR3 is TGCAGCGTTAATCCCGTCTCAAAAACATCTCGCAATCAGCCCCAGCATTTT.

The chain joins TRBV28 to TRBJ2-7, with TRBD1 identical over 7 bases. This CDR3 has 15 amino acids. CDR1 and CDR2 (germline): MDHEN, SYDVKM. V lost 4 bases and J lost 0; bases outside the gene matches: 6. CDR3 coding DNA: TGTGCCAGCAGTTCCCCGGGGACAGCCTCCTACGAGCAGTACTTC. Translating gives CASSSPGTASYEQYF.

This chain joins TRBV7-9 and TRBJ2-5, with a weak D call TRBD2 (6 bases). V lost 3 bases to trimming and J lost 5 bases, with 22 bases between them. Germline CDR1 reads SEHNR; CDR2 reads FQNEAQ (reference sequence). The CDR3 has 17 amino acids. The CDR3 bases are TGTGCCAGCAGCTTCATACGGGACTGGACTGTTTTGGAGACCCAGTACTTC. Amino acid sequence: CASSFIRDWTVLETQYF.

This rearrangement joins TRBV27 to TRBJ1-5, with no clear D. This CDR3 has 13 amino acids. CDR1 and CDR2 (germline): MNHEY, SMNVEV (reference sequence). With 0 bases removed from V and 4 bases from J, the gap between germline ends came to 4 bases. The DNA of the CDR3 is TGTGCCAGCAGTTTATCGAGGAATCAGCCCCAGCATTTT. Translating gives CASSLSRNQPQHF.

This chain uses TRBV10-3 with TRBJ1-5, with TRBD1 matching over 9 bases. The CDR3 runs to 13 residues. The trim removed 10 bases at V and 2 bases at J, leaving 3 bases unmatched. CDR1 ENHRY and CDR2 SYGVKD come from the germline V gene. This CDR3 is CASRQGGNQPQHF. In DNA, the CDR3 is TGTGCCAGTCGACAGGGGGGCAATCAGCCCCAGCATTTT.

This clone was seen just once. The chain employs TRBV5-6 and TRBJ1-2, with TRBD1 as a possible D gene (5 bases). Germline CDR1 and CDR2: SGHDT and YYEEEE. Between the trimmed V and J ends, which lost 2 bases and 6 bases, there was a span of 8 bases. The length of the CDR3 is 12 residues. The CDR3 nucleotides are TGTGCCAGCAGCTTTTCAGGGAATGGCTACACCTTC. Translation gives CASSFSGNGYTF.

The chain carries TRBV7-3 and TRBJ1-1, with D possibly being TRBD1 (5 bases). Per the germline V gene, CDR1 is SGHTA and CDR2 is FQGTGA. Trimming cost V 2 bases and J 7 bases, with 11 bases left between them. This CDR3 region has 13 residues. The CDR3 is CASSLGSGGEAFF. The CDR3 DNA reads TGTGCCAGCAGCTTAGGGTCGGGGGGTGAAGCTTTCTTT.

This chain connects TRBV27 to TRBJ1-4; TRBD1 agrees at 8 bases. The CDR3 consists of 15 residues. J was trimmed by 7 bases and V by 0 bases; bases with no gene match: 4. CDR1 is MNHEY and CDR2 is SMNVEV in the germline V gene (reference sequence). DNA for the CDR3: TGTGCCAGCAGTTTATCCAGGGGGCTGTTTGAAAAACTGTTTTTT. This encodes CASSLSRGLFEKLFF.

The V call is TRBV5-4, the J call TRBJ2-2; 9 bases line up with TRBD1. Trimming removed 1 base from V and 2 bases from J; junction bases left unmatched: 3. The CDR3 covers 16 residues. Germline loops: CDR1 SGHNT, CDR2 YYREEE (reference sequence). CDR3 in amino acids: CASSLPGQGNTGELFF. The DNA for the CDR3 is TGTGCCAGCAGCTTGCCGGGACAGGGAAACACCGGGGAGCTGTTTTTT.

This sequence joins TRBV6-1 and TRBJ2-5; 9 bases match TRBD2. This CDR3 comprises 16 residues. Germline CDR1 and CDR2: MNHNS and SASEGT. J gave up 5 bases and V 0 bases, and 7 bases lay outside the gene matches. CDR3 region: CASSEAVLAGVETQYF. The DNA of the CDR3 is TGTGCCAGCAGTGAAGCCGTCTTAGCGGGAGTTGAGACCCAGTACTTC.

The V call is TRBV4-3, the J call TRBJ2-5; 7 nucleotides match TRBD1. CDR1 is LGHNA and CDR2 is YSLEER in the germline V gene. J gave up 4 bases and V 0 bases, and 5 bases lay outside the gene matches. The CDR3 loop spans 15 amino acids. CDR3 in DNA: TGCGCCAGCAGCCAAGACAGGGGGAAGTCAGAGACCCAGTACTTC. This sequence encodes CASSQDRGKSETQYF.